The rows below give T cell receptor beta chains drawn from one sample of a study of T cells in Graves' hyperthyroidism and ophthalmopathy. Each CDR3 protein is one row after TCRdb ran MiXCR on the multiplex PCR reads. Counted here are under 800,000 distinct CDR3 sequences, about 15% occurring once; the ten biggest clones make up about 9.4%. Material: blood. The receptors stem from a woman aged 18 to 35 with Graves' hyperthyroidism. Both conserved end residues are part of each CDR3. Fields, in order: D gene, clone size, J gene, V gene, CDR3 DNA, CDR3 protein. The D gene is left open where the match is weak. Size values are once, few and many counts, or a class for expanded clones, and some rows have none.

>TRBD1|NA|TRBJ1-6|TRBV6-2/TRBV6-3
TGTGCCAGCAGTATACCCGGGACAGGGGCCTCACCCCTCCACTTT
CASSIPGTGASPLHF
>NA|NA|TRBJ1-1|TRBV30
TGTGCCTGGAGTGTACCATTGAACACTGAAGCTTTCTTT
CAWSVPLNTEAFF
>TRBD2|many|TRBJ2-5|TRBV10-3
TGTGCCATCAGTGAGGTGTGGCTAGCGGGCGAGGGGAGAGAGACCCAGTACTTC
CAISEVWLAGEGRETQYF
>NA|many|TRBJ2-1|TRBV24-1
TGTGCCACCAAATCGCACACTAACTACAATGAGCAGTTCTTC
CATKSHTNYNEQFF
>TRBD1|NA|TRBJ2-3|TRBV12-5
TGTGCTAGTGGACCCGGACAGGGGGCCACAGATACGCAGTATTTT
CASGPGQGATDTQYF
>NA|few|TRBJ1-1|TRBV3-1
TGTGCCAGCAGCCCCGTCAGGGGATCCATGAACACTGAAGCTTTCTTT
CASSPVRGSMNTEAFF
>NA|many|TRBJ2-3|TRBV7-9
TGTGCCAGCAGCTTAGCGCGGCAGCTAAGCACAGATACGCAGTATTTT
CASSLARQLSTDTQYF
>TRBD1|many|TRBJ1-1|TRBV20-1
TGCAGTGCCCCCGGACAGGGCCGAACTGAAGCTTTCTTT
CSAPGQGRTEAFF
>NA|many|TRBJ2-3|TRBV7-2
TGTGCCAGCAGCTTAGCTCGGCCAGATACGCAGTATTTT
CASSLARPDTQYF
>NA|many|TRBJ1-1|TRBV12-3/TRBV12-4
TGTGCCAGCCGCCCAGGAGGGGGGACTGAAGCTTTCTTT
CASRPGGGTEAFF
>NA|NA|TRBJ2-3|TRBV2
TGTGCCAGCAGTGCATGGCTTTTCACAGATACGCAGTATTTT
CASSAWLFTDTQYF
>NA|many|TRBJ2-3|TRBV19
TGTGCCAGTAGTTTCTCATACGGCACAGATACGCAGTATTTT
CASSFSYGTDTQYF
>NA|NA|TRBJ2-5|TRBV5-1
TGCGCCAGCAGCAGGACCGGGAACCCATCGTACCAAGAGACCCAGTACTTC
CASSRTGNPSYQETQYF
>NA|many|TRBJ1-5|TRBV28
TGTGCCAGCAGTTTGGAAAGGGAAGGGAATCAGCCCCAGCATTTT
CASSLEREGNQPQHF
>NA|many|TRBJ2-7|TRBV3-1
TGTGCCAGCAGCCAAGTCGTAGCCGGACCCGAGCAGTACTTC
CASSQVVAGPEQYF
>TRBD2|many|TRBJ2-4|TRBV30
TGTGCCTGGAGTGGGGACTACCTAAACATTCAGTACTTC
CAWSGDYLNIQYF
>TRBD1|NA|TRBJ1-2|TRBV2
TGTGCCAGCAGTGGCGGATGGGACAGTTTCGGCTACACCTTC
CASSGGWDSFGYTF
>NA|NA|TRBJ2-7|TRBV18
TGTGCCAGCTCAATGCGGACCGATTCCTACGAGCAGTACTTC
CASSMRTDSYEQYF
>NA|many|TRBJ1-2|TRBV2
TGTGCCAGCAGGCCACAGCCTACCTATGGCTACACCTTC
CASRPQPTYGYTF
>NA|many|TRBJ1-1|TRBV28
TGTGCCAGCAGTTCGCCCCTCTCTGGGCCGAAGAACACTGAAGCTTTCTTT
CASSSPLSGPKNTEAFF
>TRBD2|many|TRBJ2-3|TRBV5-1
TGCGCCAGCAGCTTGAAACTAGCGGGAGGAGATACGCAGTATTTT
CASSLKLAGGDTQYF
>NA|few|TRBJ1-1|TRBV4-2
TGTGCCAGCAGCCGAGGGACTGTTCTCACTGAAGCTTTCTTT
CASSRGTVLTEAFF
>NA|many|TRBJ1-6|TRBV6-5
TGTGCCAGCAGTTACTCCGACGATAATTCACCCCTCCACTTT
CASSYSDDNSPLHF
>NA|many|TRBJ2-7|TRBV14
TGTGCCAGCAGCCACGATTGGACGAGCGAGCAGTACTTC
CASSHDWTSEQYF
>NA|NA|TRBJ2-1|TRBV7-9
TGTGCCAGCAGCCCCCTCGGAGGGGGTTACAATGAGCAGTTCTTC
CASSPLGGGYNEQFF
>NA|few|TRBJ1-1|TRBV7-9
TGTGCCAGCAGCTTTGCTGGTGCGGGCACTGAAGCTTTCTTT
CASSFAGAGTEAFF
>NA|many|TRBJ2-1|TRBV30
TGTGCCTGGAGTGTAGGGGCGGGGTACTATGAGCAGTTCTTC
CAWSVGAGYYEQFF
>TRBD2|few|TRBJ2-7|TRBV11-1
TGTGCCAGCAGCTTACATGTAGCGGGAGATTACTACGAGCAGTACTTC
CASSLHVAGDYYEQYF
>NA|NA|TRBJ2-1|TRBV18
TGTGCCAGCTCACCAGGCAGGGGTGGAAATGAGCAGTTCTTC
CASSPGRGGNEQFF
>TRBD2|many|TRBJ2-1|TRBV12-3/TRBV12-4
TGTGCCAGCAGCTCGGAACTAGCGGGAGACAATGAGCAGTTCTTC
CASSSELAGDNEQFF
>NA|NA|TRBJ1-1|TRBV5-6
TGTGCCAGCGGCTTCGGGGATTGGGACACTGAAGCTTTCTTT
CASGFGDWDTEAFF
>NA|NA|TRBJ1-1|TRBV29-1
TGCAGCGTTGAAGAAGACACTGAAGCTTTCTTT
CSVEEDTEAFF
>NA|NA|TRBJ1-1|TRBV4-1
TGCGCCAGCAGCCAAGGTAGAATTTCGAGGGGCGGGGAAGGCACTGAAGCTTTCTTT
CASSQGRISRGGEGTEAFF
>NA|many|TRBJ1-3|TRBV20-1
TGCAGTGCTGCTGACAGCTACACCATATATTTT
CSAADSYTIYF
>TRBD1|few|TRBJ1-5|TRBV12-3/TRBV12-4
TGTGCCAGCAGTCCGACAGGGGGTGGGCAGCCCCAGCATTTT
CASSPTGGGQPQHF
>TRBD1|once|TRBJ2-5|TRBV9
TGTGCCAGCAGCGTAGGAGGACAGGTCCAAGAGACCCAGTACTTC
CASSVGGQVQETQYF
>NA|few|TRBJ1-4|TRBV7-9
TGTGCCAGCAGCTCTCGGGTTTTAGAACTGTTTTTT
CASSSRVLELFF